The source of this T cell receptor (beta chain) is a study of shared clonotypes between healthy human individuals. Looking at the study overall: The study drew on a couple of women and three men aged 18 to 49 as donors. For every donor, three CD4 naive, three CD4 memory, two CD8 naive and one CD8 memory plates were used.

Points from the study as a whole: Clonotypes shared by all four sorted-subset donors had higher generation probabilities than non-shared clonotypes.

Per sorted-subset replicate PCR, input was 200 to 250 ng DNA, representing tens of thousands of T cell genomes. The method was immunoSEQ multiplex PCR; TCRdb's version includes in-frame clones alone and lacks a portion of them. The table has roughly 2.5 million clones, more than 90% seen once; the top ten hold roughly 0.15%. The length of the CDR3 is 14 residues. V was pared by 4 bases and J by 6 bases, with 13 bases between. Germline V lookup: CDR1 SGHRS, CDR2 YFSETQ. Concerning this clone itself: The antigen is undetermined.

The sequence came from a man younger than 30 in good health. Sequencing input: naive CD4+ T cells sorted from blood. The subset here: CD45RA+ positively selected. The rearrangement joins TRBV5-1 to TRBJ2-2; D gene uncertain. This CDR3 reads CASSVFGQPGELFF. CDR3 bases: TGCGCCAGCAGCGTCTTCGGTCAGCCCGGGGAGCTGTTTTTT.